This entry describes one T cell receptor beta chain. What it binds is not known. This sample was taken from a study of cytomegalovirus exposure and HLA in healthy donors. Study conclusions and caveats: Per a later analysis, HLA-associated TCR beta chains showed more clonal expansion than other, equally common TCR beta chains.

PCR primers comprised 60 Vbeta and 13 Jbeta primers. Here immunoSEQ multiplex PCR was the method, and the copy in TCRdb shows in-frame clones only, minus some. The table records some 200,000 clones, approximately 83% of them present only once. The sequence came from a girl aged 5 to 17 in good health and CMV-seronegative. The sample taken for sequencing was PBMCs.

The CDR3 region has the DNA TGCGCCAGCAGCCAAGCGGGGACAGGGAACTACGAGCAGTACTTC. As protein: CASSQAGTGNYEQYF. The genes are TRBV4-1 and TRBJ2-7; 9 nucleotides match TRBD1. CDR3 length: 15 residues. CDR1 is MGHRA, CDR2 YSYEKL, per germline. With V trimmed by 1 base and J by 3 bases, 4 bases remained unmatched.